These T cell receptor beta chains were read from a single sample in a study of early T cells in non-severe SARS-CoV-2 infection. From the 5' RACE reads, TCRdb called clonotypes with MiXCR, one entry per CDR3 protein. Of tens of thousands of distinct CDR3 sequences in the sample, about 5.2% are singletons; the top ten hold 6% to 7%. The sample in question was whole blood, obtained at baseline. Source of these receptors: an adult who was a healthcare worker with PCR-confirmed SARS-CoV-2 infection or an uninfected control (not recorded which). CDR3s include the opening cysteine and the closing phenylalanine or tryptophan. The order of the fields is clone size, V gene, J gene, D gene, CDR3 DNA, CDR3 protein. D genes are given only for firm matches. The size entry is marked missing in some rows and otherwise reads once, few, many or a size class.

.	TRBV4-1	TRBJ2-5	TRBD1	TGCGCCAGCAGCCAAGATGGCAGGGGGCTGGAGACCCAGTACTTC	CASSQDGRGLETQYF
many	TRBV20-1	TRBJ1-2	.	TGCAGCACAGGTTTGGGCTACACCTTC	CSTGLGYTF
many	TRBV29-1	TRBJ2-1	.	TGCAGCGTTGAAGTCAATGAGCAGTTCTTC	CSVEVNEQFF
few	TRBV7-9	TRBJ2-1	.	TGTGCCAGCAGCGCCCCCGGGACTCCTACGAATGAGCAGTTCTTC	CASSAPGTPTNEQFF
.	TRBV18	TRBJ2-3	.	TGTGCCAGCTCACCACCGTACGGGATCAGCACAGATACGCAGTATTTT	CASSPPYGISTDTQYF
many	TRBV6-5	TRBJ2-1	TRBD1	TGTGCCAGCAGTTACGGGATAAGACAGGGGAATGAGCAGTTCTTC	CASSYGIRQGNEQFF
many	TRBV6-1	TRBJ2-4	.	TGTGCCAGCAAGTATACCCCCGATCAGATAGACATTCAGTACTTC	CASKYTPDQIDIQYF
.	TRBV12-3/TRBV12-4	TRBJ1-1	TRBD1	TGTGCCAGCAGTCAGAGGACAGGGGGGCATGTCGAAGCTTTCTTT	CASSQRTGGHVEAFF
.	TRBV5-6	TRBJ2-1	TRBD2	TGTGCCAGCAGCTTAGCGGGAGTTGAGCAGTTCTTC	CASSLAGVEQFF
many	TRBV11-3	TRBJ2-1	TRBD2	TGTGCCAGCAGCCTAGGGACTAGCGGGGCCTACAATGAGCAGTTCTTC	CASSLGTSGAYNEQFF
many	TRBV29-1	TRBJ2-1	.	TGCAGCGTTGTCGGTGTAAATGAGCAGTTCTTC	CSVVGVNEQFF
many	TRBV4-3	TRBJ2-3	TRBD2	TGCGCCAGCAGCCAAGTGATCCGGACTAGCGGGAGCACAGATACGCAGTATTTT	CASSQVIRTSGSTDTQYF
many	TRBV11-3	TRBJ2-1	TRBD2	TGTGCCAGCAGCCAGGGACTAGCGGAGGGCAATGAGCAGTTCTTC	CASSQGLAEGNEQFF
many	TRBV11-2	TRBJ2-5	.	TGTGCCAGCAGCTTAATCGGGGGAAGCCAAGAGACCCAGTACTTC	CASSLIGGSQETQYF
.	TRBV7-2	TRBJ2-1	TRBD2	TGTGCCAGCAGTCTTACTAGCGGCGATGAGCAGTTCTTC	CASSLTSGDEQFF
many	TRBV4-1	TRBJ2-1	TRBD2	TGCGCCAGCAGCTCAGGTCAGGGAGCGGGAAATGAGCAGTTCTTC	CASSSGQGAGNEQFF
few	TRBV12-3/TRBV12-4	TRBJ2-1	TRBD2	TGTGCCAGCAGTTTAATAGCGGGAGCCTCCTACAATGAGCAGTTCTTC	CASSLIAGASYNEQFF
many	TRBV11-2	TRBJ2-1	TRBD2	TGTGCCAGCAGACCGATTCGAGCGGGACTGGGGAATGAGCAGTTCTTC	CASRPIRAGLGNEQFF
.	TRBV7-9	TRBJ1-3	TRBD1	TGTGCCAGCAGCTTAGGTGGGACAGATGGAAACACCATATATTTT	CASSLGGTDGNTIYF
.	TRBV4-1	TRBJ2-3	.	TGCGCCAGCAGCCAAGCGCCGGGAGTGGGGCCAGATACGCAGTATTTT	CASSQAPGVGPDTQYF